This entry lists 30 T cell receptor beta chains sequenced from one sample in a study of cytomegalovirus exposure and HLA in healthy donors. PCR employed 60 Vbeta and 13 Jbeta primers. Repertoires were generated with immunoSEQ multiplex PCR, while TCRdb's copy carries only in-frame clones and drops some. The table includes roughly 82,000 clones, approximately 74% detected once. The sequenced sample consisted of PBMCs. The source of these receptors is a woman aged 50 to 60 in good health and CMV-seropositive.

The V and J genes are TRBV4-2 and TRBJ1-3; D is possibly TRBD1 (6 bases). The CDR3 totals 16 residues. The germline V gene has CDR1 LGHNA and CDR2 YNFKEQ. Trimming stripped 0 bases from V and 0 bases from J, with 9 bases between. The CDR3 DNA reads TGTGCCAGCAGCCAAGAGGACAGTGCCTCTGGAAACACCATATATTTT. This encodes CASSQEDSASGNTIYF.

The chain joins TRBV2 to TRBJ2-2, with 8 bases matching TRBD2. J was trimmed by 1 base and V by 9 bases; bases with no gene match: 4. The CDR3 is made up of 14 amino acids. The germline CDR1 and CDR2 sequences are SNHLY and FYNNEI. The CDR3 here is CARGTRGNTGELFF. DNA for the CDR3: TGTGCCAGGGGGACTAGAGGGAACACCGGGGAGCTGTTTTTT.

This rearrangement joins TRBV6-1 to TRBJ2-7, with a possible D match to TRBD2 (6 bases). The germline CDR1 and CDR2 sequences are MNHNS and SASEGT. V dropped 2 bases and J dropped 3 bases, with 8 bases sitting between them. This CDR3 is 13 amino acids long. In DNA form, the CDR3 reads TGTGCCAGCAGTGAACAGGGAGGCTACGAGCAGTACTTC. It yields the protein CASSEQGGYEQYF.

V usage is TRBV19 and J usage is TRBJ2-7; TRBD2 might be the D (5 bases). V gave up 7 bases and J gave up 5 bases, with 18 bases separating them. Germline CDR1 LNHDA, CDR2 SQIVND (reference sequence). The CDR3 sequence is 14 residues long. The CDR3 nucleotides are TGTGCCAGTACCATGGGGTCGGGAACTGACGAGCAGTACTTC. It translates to CASTMGSGTDEQYF.

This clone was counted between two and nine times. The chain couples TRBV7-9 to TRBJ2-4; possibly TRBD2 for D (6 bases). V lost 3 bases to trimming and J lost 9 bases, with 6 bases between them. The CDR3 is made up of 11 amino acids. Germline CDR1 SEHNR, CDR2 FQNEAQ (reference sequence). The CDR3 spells CASSLGGIQYF. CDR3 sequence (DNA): TGTGCCAGCAGCTTGGGGGGCATTCAGTACTTC.

The CDR3 is CATSSLTAGALGEQFF. The CDR3 region has the DNA TGTGCCACCAGCAGCCTGACAGCGGGGGCCCTTGGTGAGCAGTTCTTC. The V gene is TRBV15, the J gene TRBJ2-1, with 8 bases lining up with TRBD2. Losses at the gene ends were 3 bases for V and 9 bases for J; bases not matched to a gene: 13. This CDR3 is built from 16 residues. Germline values: CDR1 LNHNV, CDR2 YYDKDF (reference sequence).

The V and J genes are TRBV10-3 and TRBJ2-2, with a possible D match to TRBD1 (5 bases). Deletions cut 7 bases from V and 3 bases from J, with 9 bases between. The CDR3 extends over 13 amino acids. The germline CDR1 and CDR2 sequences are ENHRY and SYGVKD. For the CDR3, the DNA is TGTGCCATCAAATGGGGCCACACCGGGGAGCTGTTTTTT. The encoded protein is CAIKWGHTGELFF.

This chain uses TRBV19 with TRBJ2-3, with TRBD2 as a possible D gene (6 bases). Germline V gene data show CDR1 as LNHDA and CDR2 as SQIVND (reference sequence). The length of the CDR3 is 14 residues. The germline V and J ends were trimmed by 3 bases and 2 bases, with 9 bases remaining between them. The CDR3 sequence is CASSMPDYTDTQYF. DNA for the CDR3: TGTGCCAGTAGTATGCCGGACTACACAGATACGCAGTATTTT.

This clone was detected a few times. CDR3 coding DNA: TGTGCCAGCAGCTTCAATGGGGCAGGGAGGGAGACCCAGTACTTC. Amino acids: CASSFNGAGRETQYF. V is TRBV7-2 and J is TRBJ2-5; a possible D gene is TRBD2 (6 bases). Trimming removed 3 bases at V and 5 bases at J, with 16 bases between. From germline, CDR1 is SGHTA and CDR2 FQGNSA. The CDR3 is 15 residues long.

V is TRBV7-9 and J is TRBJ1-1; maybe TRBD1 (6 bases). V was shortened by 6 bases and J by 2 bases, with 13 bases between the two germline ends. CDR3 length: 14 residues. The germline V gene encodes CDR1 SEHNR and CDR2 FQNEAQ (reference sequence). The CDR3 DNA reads TGTGCCAGCAGACCGTCGACAGGCAACACTGAAGCTTTCTTT. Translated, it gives CASRPSTGNTEAFF.

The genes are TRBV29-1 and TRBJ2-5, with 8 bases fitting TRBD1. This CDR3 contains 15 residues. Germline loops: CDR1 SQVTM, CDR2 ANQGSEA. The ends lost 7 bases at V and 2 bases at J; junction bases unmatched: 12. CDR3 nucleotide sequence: TGCAGCGCTGGGGCGACAGGGGTTGGGCAAGAGACCCAGTACTTC. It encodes CSAGATGVGQETQYF. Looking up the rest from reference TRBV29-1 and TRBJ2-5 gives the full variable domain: SAVISQKPSRDICQRGTSLTIQCQVDSQVTMMFWYRQQPGQSLTLIATANQGSEATYESGFVIDKFPISRPNLTFSTLTVSNMSPEDSSIYLCSAGATGVGQETQYFGPGTRLLVL.

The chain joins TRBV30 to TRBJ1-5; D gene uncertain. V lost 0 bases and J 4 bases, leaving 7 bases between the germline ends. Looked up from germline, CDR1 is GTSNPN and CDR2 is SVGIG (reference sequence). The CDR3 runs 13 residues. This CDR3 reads CAWSVAVNQPQHF. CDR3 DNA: TGTGCCTGGAGTGTGGCAGTTAATCAGCCCCAGCATTTT. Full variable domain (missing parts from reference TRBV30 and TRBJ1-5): SQTIHQWPATLVQPVGSPLSLECTVEGTSNPNLYWYRQAAGRGLQLLFYSVGIGQISSEVPQNLSASRPQDRQFILSSKKLLLSDSGFYLCAWSVAVNQPQHFGDGTRLSIL.

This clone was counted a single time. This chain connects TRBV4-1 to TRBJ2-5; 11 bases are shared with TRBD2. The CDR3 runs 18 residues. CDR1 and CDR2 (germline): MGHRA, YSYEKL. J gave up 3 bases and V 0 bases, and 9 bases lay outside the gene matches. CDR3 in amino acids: CASSQDLKLGLAEETQYF. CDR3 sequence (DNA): TGCGCCAGCAGCCAAGATCTAAAGCTGGGACTAGCGGAAGAGACCCAGTACTTC.

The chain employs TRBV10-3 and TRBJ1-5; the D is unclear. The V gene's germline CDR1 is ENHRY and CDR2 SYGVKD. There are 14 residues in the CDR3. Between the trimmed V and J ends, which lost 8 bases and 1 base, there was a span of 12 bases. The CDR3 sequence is CAIAQAGSNQPQHF. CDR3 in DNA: TGTGCCATCGCGCAGGCGGGGAGCAATCAGCCCCAGCATTTT.

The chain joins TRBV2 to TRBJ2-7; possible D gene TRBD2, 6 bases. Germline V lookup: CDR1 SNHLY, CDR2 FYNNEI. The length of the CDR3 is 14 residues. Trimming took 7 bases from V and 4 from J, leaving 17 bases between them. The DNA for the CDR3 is TGTGCCAGCAATAAACGGGAGTTGGCGTACGAGCAGTACTTC. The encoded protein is CASNKRELAYEQYF.

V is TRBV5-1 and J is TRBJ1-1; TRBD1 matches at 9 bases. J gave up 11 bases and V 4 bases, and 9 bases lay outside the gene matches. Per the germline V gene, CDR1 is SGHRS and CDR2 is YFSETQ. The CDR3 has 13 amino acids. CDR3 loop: CASSGTGMIDAFF. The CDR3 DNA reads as TGCGCCAGCAGCGGGACAGGGATGATAGACGCTTTCTTT.

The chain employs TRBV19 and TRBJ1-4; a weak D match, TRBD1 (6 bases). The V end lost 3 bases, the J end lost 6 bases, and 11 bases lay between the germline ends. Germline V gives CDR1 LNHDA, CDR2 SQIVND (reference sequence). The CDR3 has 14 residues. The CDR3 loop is CASSIESGDEKLFF. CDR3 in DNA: TGTGCCAGTAGTATCGAATCAGGGGATGAAAAACTGTTTTTT.

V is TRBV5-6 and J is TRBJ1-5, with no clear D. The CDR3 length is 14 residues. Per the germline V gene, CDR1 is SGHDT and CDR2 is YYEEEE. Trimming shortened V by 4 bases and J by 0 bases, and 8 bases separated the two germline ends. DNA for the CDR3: TGTGCCAGCAGCAAACAGATTAGCAATCAGCCCCAGCATTTT. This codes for CASSKQISNQPQHF.

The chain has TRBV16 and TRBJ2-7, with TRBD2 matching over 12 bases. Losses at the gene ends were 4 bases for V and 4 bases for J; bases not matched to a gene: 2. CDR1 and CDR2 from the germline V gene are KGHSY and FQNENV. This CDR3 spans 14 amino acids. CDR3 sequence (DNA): TGTGCCAGCAGCCCGGGACTAGCGGGTTACGAGCAGTACTTC. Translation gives CASSPGLAGYEQYF.

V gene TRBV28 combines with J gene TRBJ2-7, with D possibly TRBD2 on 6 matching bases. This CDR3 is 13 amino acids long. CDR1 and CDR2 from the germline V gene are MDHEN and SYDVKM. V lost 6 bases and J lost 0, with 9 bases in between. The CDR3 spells CASRAGSSYEQYF. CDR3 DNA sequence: TGTGCCAGCAGAGCCGGGAGCTCCTACGAGCAGTACTTC.

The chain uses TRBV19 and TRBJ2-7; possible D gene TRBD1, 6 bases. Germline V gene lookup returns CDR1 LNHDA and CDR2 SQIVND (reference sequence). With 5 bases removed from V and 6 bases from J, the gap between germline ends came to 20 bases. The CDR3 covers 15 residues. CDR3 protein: CASSRNRVEGCEQYF. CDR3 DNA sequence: TGTGCCAGTAGTCGAAACAGGGTAGAAGGGTGCGAGCAGTACTTC.

CDR3 in amino acids: CSVAAGLWDEQYF. CDR3 DNA: TGCAGCGTTGCGGCAGGGTTATGGGACGAGCAGTACTTC. The chain couples TRBV29-1 to TRBJ2-7; a possible D gene is TRBD1 (5 bases). The germline CDR1 and CDR2 sequences are SQVTM and ANQGSEA. V was clipped by 4 bases and J by 5 bases, with 15 bases between them. The CDR3 runs to 13 residues.

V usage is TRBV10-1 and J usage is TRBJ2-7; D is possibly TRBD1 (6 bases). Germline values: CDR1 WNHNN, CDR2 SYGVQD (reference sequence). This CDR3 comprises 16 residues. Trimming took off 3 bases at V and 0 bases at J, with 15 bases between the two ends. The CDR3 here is CASSDSRRGSSYEQYF. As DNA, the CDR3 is TGCGCCAGCAGTGATTCCCGCAGGGGTAGCTCCTACGAGCAGTACTTC.

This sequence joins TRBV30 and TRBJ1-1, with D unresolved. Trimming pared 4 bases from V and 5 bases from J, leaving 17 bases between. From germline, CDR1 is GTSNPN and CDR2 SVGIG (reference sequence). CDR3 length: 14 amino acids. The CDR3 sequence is CAWKPVGVWTEAFF. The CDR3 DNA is TGTGCCTGGAAACCTGTCGGGGTTTGGACTGAAGCTTTCTTT.

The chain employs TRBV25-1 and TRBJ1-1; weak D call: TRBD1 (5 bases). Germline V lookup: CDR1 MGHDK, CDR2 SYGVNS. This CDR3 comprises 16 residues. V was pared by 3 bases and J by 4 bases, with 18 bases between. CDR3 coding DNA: TGTGCCAGCAGTGACCCCTTCGGGGGAGGGAGCACTGAAGCTTTCTTT. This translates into CASSDPFGGGSTEAFF.

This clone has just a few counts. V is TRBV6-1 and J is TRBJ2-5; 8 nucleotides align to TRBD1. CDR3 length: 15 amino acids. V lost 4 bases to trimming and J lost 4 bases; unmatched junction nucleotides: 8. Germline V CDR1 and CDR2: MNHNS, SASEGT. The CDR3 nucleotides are TGTGCCAGCAGTGGGGGCACAGGGGGTAGAGAGACCCAGTACTTC. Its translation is CASSGGTGGRETQYF.

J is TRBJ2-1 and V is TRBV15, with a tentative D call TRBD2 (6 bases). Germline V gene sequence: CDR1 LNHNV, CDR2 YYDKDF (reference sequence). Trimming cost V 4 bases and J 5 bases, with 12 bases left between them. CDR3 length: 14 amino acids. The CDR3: CATSMGEEHNEQFF. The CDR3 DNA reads TGTGCCACCAGCATGGGGGAGGAGCACAATGAGCAGTTCTTC.

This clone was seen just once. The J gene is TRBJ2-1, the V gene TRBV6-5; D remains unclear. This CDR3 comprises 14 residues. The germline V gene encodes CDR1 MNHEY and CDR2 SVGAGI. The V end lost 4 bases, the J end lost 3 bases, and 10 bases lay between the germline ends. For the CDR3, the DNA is TGTGCCAGCAGTTCCCAGACTGGCTACAATGAGCAGTTCTTC. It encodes CASSSQTGYNEQFF.

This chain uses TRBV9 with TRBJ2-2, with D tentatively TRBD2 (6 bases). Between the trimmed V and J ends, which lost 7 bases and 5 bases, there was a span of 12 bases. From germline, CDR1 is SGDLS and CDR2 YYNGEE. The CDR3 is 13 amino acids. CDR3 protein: CASGTFLTGELFF. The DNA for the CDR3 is TGTGCCAGCGGGACTTTTCTAACCGGGGAGCTGTTTTTT. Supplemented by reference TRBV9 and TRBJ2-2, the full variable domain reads DSGVTQTPKHLITATGQRVTLRCSPRSGDLSVYWYQQSLDQGLQFLIQYYNGEERAKGNILERFSAQQFPDLHSELNLSSLELGDSALYFCASGTFLTGELFFGEGSRLTVL.

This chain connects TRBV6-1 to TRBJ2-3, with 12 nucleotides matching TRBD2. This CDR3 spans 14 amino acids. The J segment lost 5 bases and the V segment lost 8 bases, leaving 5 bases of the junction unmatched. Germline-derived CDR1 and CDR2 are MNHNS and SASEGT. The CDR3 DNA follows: TGTGCCAGCGTGACTAGCGGGAGTAGAGATACGCAGTATTTT. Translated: CASVTSGSRDTQYF.